This TCR beta chain was documented in a study of cytomegalovirus exposure and HLA in healthy donors. Study-wide context: From donors who were HLA-typed, an early data release held 80 million to 95 million unique TCRs.

CDR1 and CDR2 from the germline V gene are LNHDA and SQIVND (reference sequence). Trimming at V came to 11 bases and at J to 2 bases, leaving 10 bases not matched to a gene. The CDR3 is 14 residues long. All the people who gave samples were healthy bone marrow donors. The PCR used 60 Vbeta and 13 Jbeta primers. Measured with immunoSEQ multiplex PCR; TCRdb has only the in-frame clones, and not every one. This repertoire shows approximately 110,000 clones, over 60% found once; its top ten account for 5.2%. The receptor comes from a female donor in good health and CMV-seropositive. The V and J genes are TRBV19 and TRBJ2-7; 9 bases are a match to TRBD2. Specimen: PBMCs. In DNA form, the CDR3 reads TGTGCCTCTCAAAGGGCGGGAGGGCCCTACGAGCAGTACTTC. This sequence encodes CASQRAGGPYEQYF.